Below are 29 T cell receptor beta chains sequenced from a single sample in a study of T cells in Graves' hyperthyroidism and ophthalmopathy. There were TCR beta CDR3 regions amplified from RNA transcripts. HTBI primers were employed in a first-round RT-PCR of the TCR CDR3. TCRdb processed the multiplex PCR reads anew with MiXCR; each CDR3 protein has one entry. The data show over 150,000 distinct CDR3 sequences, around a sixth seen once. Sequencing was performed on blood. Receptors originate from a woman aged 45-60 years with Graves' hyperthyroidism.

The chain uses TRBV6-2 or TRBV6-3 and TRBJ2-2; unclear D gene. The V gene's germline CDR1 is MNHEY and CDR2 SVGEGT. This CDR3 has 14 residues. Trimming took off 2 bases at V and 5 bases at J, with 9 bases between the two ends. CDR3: CASSYGRHTGELFF. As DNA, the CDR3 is TGTGCCAGCAGTTACGGGCGGCATACCGGGGAGCTGTTTTTT.

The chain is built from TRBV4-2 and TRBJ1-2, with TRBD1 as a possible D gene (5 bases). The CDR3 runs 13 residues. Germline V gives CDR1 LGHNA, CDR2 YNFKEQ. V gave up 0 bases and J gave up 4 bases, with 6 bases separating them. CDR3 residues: CASSQEGRYGYTF. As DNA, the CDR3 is TGTGCCAGCAGCCAAGAGGGACGCTATGGCTACACCTTC.

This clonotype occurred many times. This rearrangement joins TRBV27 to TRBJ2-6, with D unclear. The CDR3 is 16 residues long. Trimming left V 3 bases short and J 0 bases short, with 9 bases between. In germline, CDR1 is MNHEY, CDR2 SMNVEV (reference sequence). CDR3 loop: CASSFSRRSGANVLTF. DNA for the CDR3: TGTGCCAGCAGTTTCTCTCGACGCTCTGGGGCCAACGTCCTGACTTTC.

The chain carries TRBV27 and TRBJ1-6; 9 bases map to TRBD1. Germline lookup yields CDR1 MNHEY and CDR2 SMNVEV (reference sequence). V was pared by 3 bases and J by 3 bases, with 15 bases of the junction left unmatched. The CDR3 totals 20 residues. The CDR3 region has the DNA TGTGCCAGCAGTTTTGAGGCGACAGGGGGGGCACTTGGCTATAATTCACCCCTCCACTTT. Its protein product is CASSFEATGGALGYNSPLHF.

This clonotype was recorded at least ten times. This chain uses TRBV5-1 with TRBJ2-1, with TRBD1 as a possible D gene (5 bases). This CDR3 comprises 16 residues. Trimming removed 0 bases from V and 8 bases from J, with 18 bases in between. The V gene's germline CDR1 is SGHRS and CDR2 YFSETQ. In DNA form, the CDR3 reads TGCGCCAGCAGCTTGGCGGGCGGCAGGGCCGGTGATGAGCAGTTCTTC. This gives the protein CASSLAGGRAGDEQFF.

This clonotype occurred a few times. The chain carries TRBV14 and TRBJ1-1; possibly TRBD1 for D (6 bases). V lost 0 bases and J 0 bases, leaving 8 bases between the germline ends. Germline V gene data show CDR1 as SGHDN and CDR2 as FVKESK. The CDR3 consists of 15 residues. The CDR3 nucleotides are TGTGCCAGCAGCCAAGATAGGGGGTTGAACACTGAAGCTTTCTTT. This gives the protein CASSQDRGLNTEAFF.

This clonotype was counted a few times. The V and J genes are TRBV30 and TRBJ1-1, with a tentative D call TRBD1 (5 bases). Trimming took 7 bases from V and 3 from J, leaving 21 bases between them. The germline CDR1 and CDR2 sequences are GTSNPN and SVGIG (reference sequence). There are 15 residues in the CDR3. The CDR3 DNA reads TGTGCCTACTCCAACTGGGGGGGATTCGACACTGAAGCTTTCTTT. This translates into CAYSNWGGFDTEAFF. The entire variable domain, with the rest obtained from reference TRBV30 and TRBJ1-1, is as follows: SQTIHQWPATLVQPVGSPLSLECTVEGTSNPNLYWYRQAAGRGLQLLFYSVGIGQISSEVPQNLSASRPQDRQFILSSKKLLLSDSGFYLCAYSNWGGFDTEAFFGQGTRLTVV.

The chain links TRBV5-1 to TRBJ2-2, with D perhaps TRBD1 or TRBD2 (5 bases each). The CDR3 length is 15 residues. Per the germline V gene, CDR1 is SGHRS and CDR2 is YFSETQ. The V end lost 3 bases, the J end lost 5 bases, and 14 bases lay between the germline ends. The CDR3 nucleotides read TGCGCCAGCAGCTGGGGGATGAGAGAGACCGGGGAGCTGTTTTTT. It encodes CASSWGMRETGELFF.

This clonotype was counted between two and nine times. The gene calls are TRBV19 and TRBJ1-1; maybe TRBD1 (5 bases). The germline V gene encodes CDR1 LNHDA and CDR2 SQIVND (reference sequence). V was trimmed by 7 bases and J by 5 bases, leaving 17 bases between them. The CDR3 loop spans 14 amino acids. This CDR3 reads CASIPGPWGTEAFF. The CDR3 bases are TGTGCCAGTATTCCCGGACCGTGGGGGACTGAAGCTTTCTTT.

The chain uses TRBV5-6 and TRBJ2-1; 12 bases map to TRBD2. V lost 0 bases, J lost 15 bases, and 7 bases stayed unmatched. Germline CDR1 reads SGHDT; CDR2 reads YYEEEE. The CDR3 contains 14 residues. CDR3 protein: CASSLGSSGRATFF. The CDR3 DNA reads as TGTGCCAGCAGCTTGGGGTCTAGCGGGAGGGCCACGTTCTTC.

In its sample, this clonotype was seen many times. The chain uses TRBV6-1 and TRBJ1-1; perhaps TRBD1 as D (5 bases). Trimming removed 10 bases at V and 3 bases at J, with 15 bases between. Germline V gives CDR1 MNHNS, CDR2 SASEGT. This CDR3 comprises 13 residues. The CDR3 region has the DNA TGTGCCACCTCGACAGTGGGGGACACTGAAGCTTTCTTT. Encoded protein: CATSTVGDTEAFF.

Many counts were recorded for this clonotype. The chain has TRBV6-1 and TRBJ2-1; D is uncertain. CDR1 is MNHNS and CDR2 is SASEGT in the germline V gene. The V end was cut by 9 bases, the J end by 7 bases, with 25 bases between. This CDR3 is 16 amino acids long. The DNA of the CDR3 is TGTGCCAGTTGTGACCACCAGATGGATTGGGTGAATGAGCAGTTCTTC. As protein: CASCDHQMDWVNEQFF.

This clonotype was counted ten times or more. CDR3 in DNA: TGTGCCAGCAGTTTCCTCAGAGACACTGAAGCTTTCTTT. Its translation is CASSFLRDTEAFF. V is TRBV12-3 or TRBV12-4 and J is TRBJ1-1; D ambiguous. The CDR3 covers 13 residues. V was shortened by 3 bases and J by 3 bases, with 8 bases between the two germline ends.

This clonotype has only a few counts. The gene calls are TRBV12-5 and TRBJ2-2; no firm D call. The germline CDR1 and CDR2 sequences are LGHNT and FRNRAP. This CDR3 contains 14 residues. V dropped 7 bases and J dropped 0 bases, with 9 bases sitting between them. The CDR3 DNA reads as TGTGCTAGTGCTCGACTCGCGAACACCGGGGAGCTGTTTTTT. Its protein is CASARLANTGELFF. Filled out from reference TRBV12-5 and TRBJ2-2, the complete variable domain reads DARVTQTPRHKVTEMGQEVTMRCQPILGHNTVFWYRQTMMQGLELLAYFRNRAPLDDSGMPKDRFSAEMPDATLATLKIQPSEPRDSAVYFCASARLANTGELFFGEGSRLTVL.

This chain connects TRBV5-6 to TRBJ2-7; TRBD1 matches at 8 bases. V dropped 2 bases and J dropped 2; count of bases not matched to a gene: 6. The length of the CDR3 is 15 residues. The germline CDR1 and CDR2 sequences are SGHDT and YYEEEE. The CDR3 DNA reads TGTGCCAGCAGCTTCCGCCGACAGGGGACCTACGAGCAGTACTTC. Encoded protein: CASSFRRQGTYEQYF. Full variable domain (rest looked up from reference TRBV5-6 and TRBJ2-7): DAGVTQSPTHLIKTRGQQVTLRCSPKSGHDTVSWYQQALGQGPQFIFQYYEEEERQRGNFPDRFSGHQFPNYSSELNVNALLLGDSALYLCASSFRRQGTYEQYFGPGTRLTVT.

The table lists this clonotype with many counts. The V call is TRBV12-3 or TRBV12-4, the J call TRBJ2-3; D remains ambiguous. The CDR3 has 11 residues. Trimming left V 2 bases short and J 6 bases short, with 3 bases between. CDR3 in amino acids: CASSLFDTQYF. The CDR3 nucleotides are TGTGCCAGCAGTTTATTCGATACGCAGTATTTT.

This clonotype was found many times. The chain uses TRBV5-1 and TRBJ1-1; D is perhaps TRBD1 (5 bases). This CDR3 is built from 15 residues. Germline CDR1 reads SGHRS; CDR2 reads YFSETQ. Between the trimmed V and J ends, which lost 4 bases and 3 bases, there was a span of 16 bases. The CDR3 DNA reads TGCGCCAGCAGCCTCACCAGGGCGGGAGACACTGAAGCTTTCTTT. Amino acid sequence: CASSLTRAGDTEAFF.

DNA of the CDR3: TGTGCCAGCAGCCAAGATTTCGGAAACAATGAGCAGTTCTTC. Encoded protein: CASSQDFGNNEQFF. J is TRBJ2-1 and V is TRBV14; D unclear. In germline, CDR1 is SGHDN, CDR2 FVKESK. The CDR3 extends over 14 amino acids. V dropped 0 bases and J dropped 5 bases, with 8 bases sitting between them.

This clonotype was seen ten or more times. In nucleotides, the CDR3 is TGCAGTGCTAGAGATCAGGGGAGAGGCACTGAAGCTTTCTTT. Translation gives CSARDQGRGTEAFF. The V gene is TRBV20-1, the J gene TRBJ1-1; TRBD1 is a possible D gene (6 bases). The V end was cut by 0 bases, the J end by 4 bases, with 12 bases between. CDR3 length: 14 amino acids. From germline, CDR1 is DFQATT and CDR2 SNEGSKA (reference sequence).

DNA for the CDR3: TGTGCCAGCAGCTTGGACAGGCTGACTGAAGCTTTCTTT. Its protein is CASSLDRLTEAFF. The chain couples TRBV5-6 to TRBJ1-1; TRBD1 might be the D (5 bases). The CDR3 loop spans 13 amino acids. Trimming stripped 0 bases from V and 5 bases from J, with 8 bases between. CDR1 and CDR2 (germline): SGHDT, YYEEEE.

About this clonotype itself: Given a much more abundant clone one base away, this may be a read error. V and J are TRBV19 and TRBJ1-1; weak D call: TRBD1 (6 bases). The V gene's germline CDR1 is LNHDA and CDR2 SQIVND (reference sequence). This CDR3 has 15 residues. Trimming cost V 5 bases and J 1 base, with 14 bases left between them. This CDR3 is CASSPRTAANTEAFF. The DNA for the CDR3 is TGTGCCAGTAGTCCTCGGACAGCGGCGAACACTGAAGCTTTCTTT. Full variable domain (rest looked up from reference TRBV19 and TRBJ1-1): DGGITQSPKYLFRKEGQNVTLSCEQNLNHDAMYWYRQDPGQGLRLIYYSQIVNDFQKGDIAEGYSVSREKKESFPLTVTSAQKNPTAFYLCASSPRTAANTEAFFGQGTRLTVV.

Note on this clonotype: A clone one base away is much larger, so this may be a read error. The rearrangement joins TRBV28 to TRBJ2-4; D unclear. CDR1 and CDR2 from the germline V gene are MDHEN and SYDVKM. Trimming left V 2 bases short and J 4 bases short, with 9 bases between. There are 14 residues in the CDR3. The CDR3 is CASSLSAKKNIQYF. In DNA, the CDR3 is TGTGCCAGCAGTTTAAGCGCGAAGAAAAACATTCAGTACTTC.

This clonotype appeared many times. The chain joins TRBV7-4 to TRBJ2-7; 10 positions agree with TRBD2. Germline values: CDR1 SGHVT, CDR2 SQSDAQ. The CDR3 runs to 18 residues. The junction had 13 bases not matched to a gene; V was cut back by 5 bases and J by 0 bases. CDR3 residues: CASSTDGRTSGPSYEQYF. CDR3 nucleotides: TGTGCCAGCAGCACGGACGGACGGACTAGCGGCCCCTCCTACGAGCAGTACTTC. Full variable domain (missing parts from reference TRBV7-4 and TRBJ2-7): GAGVSQSPRYKVAKRGRDVALRCDSISGHVTLYWYRQTLGQGSEVLTYSQSDAQRDKSGRPSGRFSAERPERSVSTLKIQRTEQGDSAVYLCASSTDGRTSGPSYEQYFGPGTRLTVT.

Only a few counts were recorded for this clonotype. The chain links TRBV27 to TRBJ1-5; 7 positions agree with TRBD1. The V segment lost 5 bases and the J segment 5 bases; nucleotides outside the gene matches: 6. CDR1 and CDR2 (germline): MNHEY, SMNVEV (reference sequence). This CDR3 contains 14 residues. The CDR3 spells CASSNRDSYQPQHF. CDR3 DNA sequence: TGTGCCAGCAGTAACCGGGACAGTTATCAGCCCCAGCATTTT.

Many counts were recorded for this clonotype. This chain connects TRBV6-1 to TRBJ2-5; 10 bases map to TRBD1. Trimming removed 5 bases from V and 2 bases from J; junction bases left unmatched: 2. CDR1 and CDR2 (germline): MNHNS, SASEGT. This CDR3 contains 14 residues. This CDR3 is CASSRQGAQETQYF. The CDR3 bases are TGTGCCAGCAGTCGACAGGGGGCGCAAGAGACCCAGTACTTC.

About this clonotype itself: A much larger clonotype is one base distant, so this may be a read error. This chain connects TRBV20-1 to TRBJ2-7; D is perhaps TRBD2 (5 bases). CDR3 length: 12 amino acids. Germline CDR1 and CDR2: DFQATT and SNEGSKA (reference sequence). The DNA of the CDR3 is TGCAGTGGTAGAGATCAGAGGGACGAGCAGTACTTC. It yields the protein CSGRDQRDEQYF.

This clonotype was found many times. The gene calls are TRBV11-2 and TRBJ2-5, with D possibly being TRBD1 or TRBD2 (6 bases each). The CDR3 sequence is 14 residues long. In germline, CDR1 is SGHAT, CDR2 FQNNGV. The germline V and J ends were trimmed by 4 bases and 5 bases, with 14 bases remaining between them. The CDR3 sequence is CASSSHTGRETQYF. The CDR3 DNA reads TGTGCCAGCAGCTCCCATACAGGGAGGGAGACCCAGTACTTC.

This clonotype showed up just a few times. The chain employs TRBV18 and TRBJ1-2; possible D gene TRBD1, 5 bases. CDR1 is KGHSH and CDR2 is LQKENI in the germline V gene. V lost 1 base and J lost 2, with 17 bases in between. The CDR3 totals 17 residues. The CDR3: CASSPQTAILRNYGYTF. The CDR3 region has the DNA TGTGCCAGCTCACCACAGACAGCGATCCTGAGGAACTATGGCTACACCTTC.

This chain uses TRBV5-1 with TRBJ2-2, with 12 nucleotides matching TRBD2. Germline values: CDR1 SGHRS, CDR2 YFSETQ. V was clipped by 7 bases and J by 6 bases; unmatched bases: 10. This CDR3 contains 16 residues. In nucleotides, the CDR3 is TGCGCCAGCGCCGAGAGGACTAGCGGGATTTCCGGGGAGCTGTTTTTT. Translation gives CASAERTSGISGELFF.